This TCR beta chain was identified during a study of molecular identifiers for immune sequencing clone quantification. Overall study: Replicate RNA came from 20,000 or 100,000 naive CD8 cells and was split five ways, and four parts were sequenced. Findings and limits, study-wide: Whereas clones above 20 RNA copies held under 1% of naive-cell molecules, they held over 97% of effector molecules.

CDR1 and CDR2 (germline): SGHRS, YFSETQ. This CDR3 region has 15 residues. Trimming took off 0 bases at V and 7 bases at J, with 17 bases between the two ends. Previously described methods and listed TCR primers produced bulk TCR libraries. TCRdb reanalysed the PCR reads using MiXCR and keeps one entry per CDR3 protein. The repertoire consists of under 600,000 distinct CDR3 sequences, with roughly 25% occurring once and the leading ten covering roughly 0.77%. A CD8+CD4-CCR7+CD45RA+ phenotype served as the sorting definition for naive CD8 T cells. This clonotype was counted ten times or more. The antigen remains undetermined.

The sequenced sample was naive CD8+ T cells from blood, with Jurkat cell RNA spiked in. Documented subset: FACS-sorted CD8+CD4-CCR7+CD45RA+ naive T cells. V usage is TRBV5-1 and J usage is TRBJ2-7; D is undetermined. This receptor was obtained from a human donor in good health. Some libraries in this study had Jurkat cell RNA spiked in. CDR3 region: CASSLALDSTAEQYF. The CDR3 nucleotides are TGCGCCAGCAGCTTGGCCCTAGACTCCACGGCGGAGCAGTACTTC.